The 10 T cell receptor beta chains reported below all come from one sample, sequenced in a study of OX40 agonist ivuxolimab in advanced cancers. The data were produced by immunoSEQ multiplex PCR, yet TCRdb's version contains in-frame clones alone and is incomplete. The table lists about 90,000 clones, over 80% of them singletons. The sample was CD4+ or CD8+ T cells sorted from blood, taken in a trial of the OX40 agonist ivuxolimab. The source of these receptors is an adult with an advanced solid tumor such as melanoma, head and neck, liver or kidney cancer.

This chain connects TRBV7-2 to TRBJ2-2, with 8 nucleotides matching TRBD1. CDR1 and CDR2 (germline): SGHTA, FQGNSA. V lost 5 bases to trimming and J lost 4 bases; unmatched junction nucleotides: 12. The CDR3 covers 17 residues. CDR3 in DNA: TGTGCCAGCAGCCCCTGGACAGGGTGGTTCAGCACCGGGGAGCTGTTTTTT. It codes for CASSPWTGWFSTGELFF.

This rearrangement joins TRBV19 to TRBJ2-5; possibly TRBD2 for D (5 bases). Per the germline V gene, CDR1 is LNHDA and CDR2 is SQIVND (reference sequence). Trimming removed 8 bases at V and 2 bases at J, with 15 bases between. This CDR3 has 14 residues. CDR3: CASLGGSQQETQYF. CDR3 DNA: TGTGCCAGTTTGGGTGGGAGTCAACAAGAGACCCAGTACTTC.

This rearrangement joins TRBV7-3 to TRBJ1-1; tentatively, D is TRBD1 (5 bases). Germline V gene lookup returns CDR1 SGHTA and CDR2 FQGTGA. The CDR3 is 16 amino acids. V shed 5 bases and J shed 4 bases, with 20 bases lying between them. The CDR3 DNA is TGTGCCAGCAGCCCCCAACAGCGGGGGTTGGGCACTGAAGCTTTCTTT. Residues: CASSPQQRGLGTEAFF.

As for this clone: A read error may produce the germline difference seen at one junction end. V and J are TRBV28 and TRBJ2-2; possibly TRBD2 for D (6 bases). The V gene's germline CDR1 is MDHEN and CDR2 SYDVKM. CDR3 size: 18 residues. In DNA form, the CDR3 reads TGTGCCAGCAGTCCACCAAACTCACCGGGACTTCCCACTGGGGGGCTGTTTTTT. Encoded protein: CASSPPNSPGLPTGGLFF.

CDR3 DNA: TGTGCCAGCAGCTTGACAGGCTATGGCTACACCTTC. It yields the protein CASSLTGYGYTF. This rearrangement joins TRBV7-2 to TRBJ1-2; D is perhaps TRBD1 (6 bases). In germline, CDR1 is SGHTA, CDR2 FQGNSA. The CDR3 extends over 12 amino acids. V was clipped by 3 bases and J by 4 bases, with 6 bases between them. Full variable domain (missing parts from reference TRBV7-2 and TRBJ1-2): GAGVSQSPSNKVTEKGKDVELRCDPISGHTALYWYRQSLGQGLEFLIYFQGNSAPDKSGLPSDRFSAERTGGSVSTLTIQRTQQEDSAVYLCASSLTGYGYTFGSGTRLTVV.

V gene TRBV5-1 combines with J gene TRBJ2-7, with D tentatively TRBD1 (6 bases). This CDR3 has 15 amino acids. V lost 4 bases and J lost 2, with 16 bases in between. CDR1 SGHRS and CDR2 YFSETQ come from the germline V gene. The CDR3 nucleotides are TGCGCCAGCAGCCCTAAGACAGGCCACCCCTACGAGCAGTACTTC. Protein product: CASSPKTGHPYEQYF.

The CDR3: CASSQSHNQPQHF. CDR3 coding DNA: TGTGCCAGCAGCCAATCTCATAATCAGCCCCAGCATTTT. J is TRBJ1-5 and V is TRBV16; no clear D gene. The V gene's germline CDR1 is KGHSY and CDR2 FQNENV. Trimming pared 0 bases from V and 4 bases from J, leaving 4 bases between. The CDR3 consists of 13 residues. The variable domain in full, completed from reference TRBV16 and TRBJ1-5, reads GEEVAQTPKHLVRGEGQKAKLYCAPIKGHSYVFWYQQVLKNEFKFLISFQNENVFDETGMPKERFSAKCLPNSPCSLEIQATKLEDSAVYFCASSQSHNQPQHFGDGTRLSIL.

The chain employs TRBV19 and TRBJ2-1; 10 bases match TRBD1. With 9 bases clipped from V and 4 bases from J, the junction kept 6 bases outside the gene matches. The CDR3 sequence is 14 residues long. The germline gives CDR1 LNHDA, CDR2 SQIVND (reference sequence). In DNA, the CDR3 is TGTGCCAGCTGGGACAGGGGCCTTTACAATGAGCAGTTCTTC. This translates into CASWDRGLYNEQFF.

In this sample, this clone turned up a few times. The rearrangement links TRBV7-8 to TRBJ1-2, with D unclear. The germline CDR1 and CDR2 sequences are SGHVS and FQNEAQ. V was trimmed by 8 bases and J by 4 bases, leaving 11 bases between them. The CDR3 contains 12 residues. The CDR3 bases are TGTGCCAGCGGTCTCCAATCCTATGGCTACACCTTC. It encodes CASGLQSYGYTF. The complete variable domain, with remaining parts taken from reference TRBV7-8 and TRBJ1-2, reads GAGVSQSPRYKVAKRGQDVALRCDPISGHVSLFWYQQALGQGPEFLTYFQNEAQLDKSGLPSDRFFAERPEGSVSTLKIQRTQQEDSAVYLCASGLQSYGYTFGSGTRLTVV.

The CDR3 sequence is CASSLIRGGYEQYF. The CDR3, as DNA: TGTGCCAGCAGCTTAATCAGGGGGGGCTACGAGCAGTACTTC. The V call is TRBV5-5, the J call TRBJ2-7; tentatively, D is TRBD1 or TRBD2 (7 bases each). Between the trimmed V and J ends, which lost 2 bases and 3 bases, there was a span of 12 bases. Germline V gene lookup returns CDR1 SGHKS and CDR2 YYEKEE (reference sequence). The CDR3 length is 14 residues.